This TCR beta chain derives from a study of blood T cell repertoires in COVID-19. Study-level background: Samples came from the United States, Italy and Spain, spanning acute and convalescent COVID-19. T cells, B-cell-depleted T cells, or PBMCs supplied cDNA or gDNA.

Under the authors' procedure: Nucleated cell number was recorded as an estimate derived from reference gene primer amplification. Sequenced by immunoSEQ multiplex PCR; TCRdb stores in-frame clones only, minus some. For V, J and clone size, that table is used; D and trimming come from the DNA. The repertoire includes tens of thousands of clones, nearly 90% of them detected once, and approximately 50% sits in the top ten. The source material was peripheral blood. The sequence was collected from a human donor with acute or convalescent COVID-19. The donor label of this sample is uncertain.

The CDR3 nucleotides are TGTGCCAGCAGCCGGGACAGGGGGCAGGATCAGCCCCAGCATTTT. Amino acids: CASSRDRGQDQPQHF. The V call is TRBV5-5, the J call TRBJ1-5; TRBD1 matches at 12 bases. This CDR3 contains 15 residues. Germline V gene lookup returns CDR1 SGHKS and CDR2 YYEKEE (reference sequence). With 4 bases clipped from V and 5 bases from J, the junction kept 4 bases outside the gene matches.